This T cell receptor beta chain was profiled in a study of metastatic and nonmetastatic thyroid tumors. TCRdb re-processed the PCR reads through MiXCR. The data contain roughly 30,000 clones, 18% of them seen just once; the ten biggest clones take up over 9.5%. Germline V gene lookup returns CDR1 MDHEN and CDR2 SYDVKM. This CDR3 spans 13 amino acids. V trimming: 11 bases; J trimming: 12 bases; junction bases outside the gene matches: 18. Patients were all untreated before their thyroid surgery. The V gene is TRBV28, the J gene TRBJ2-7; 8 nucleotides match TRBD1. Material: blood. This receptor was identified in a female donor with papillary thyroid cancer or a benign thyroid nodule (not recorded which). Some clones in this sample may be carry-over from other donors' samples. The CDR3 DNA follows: TGTGCCTGGAGCACGGGACAGGCGGCTACCACGTACTTC. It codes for CAWSTGQAATTYF.